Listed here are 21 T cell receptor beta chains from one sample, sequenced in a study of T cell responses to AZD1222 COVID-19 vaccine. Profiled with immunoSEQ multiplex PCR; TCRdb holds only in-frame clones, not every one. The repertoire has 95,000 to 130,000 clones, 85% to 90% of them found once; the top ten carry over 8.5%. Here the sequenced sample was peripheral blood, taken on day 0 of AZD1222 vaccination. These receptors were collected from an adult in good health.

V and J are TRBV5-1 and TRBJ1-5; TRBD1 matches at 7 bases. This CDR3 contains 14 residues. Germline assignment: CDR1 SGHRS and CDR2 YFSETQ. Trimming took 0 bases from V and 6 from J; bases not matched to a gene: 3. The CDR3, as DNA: TGCGCCAGCAGCTTGGGAGGGGGCGGTCAGCCCCAGCATTTT. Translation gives CASSLGGGGQPQHF.

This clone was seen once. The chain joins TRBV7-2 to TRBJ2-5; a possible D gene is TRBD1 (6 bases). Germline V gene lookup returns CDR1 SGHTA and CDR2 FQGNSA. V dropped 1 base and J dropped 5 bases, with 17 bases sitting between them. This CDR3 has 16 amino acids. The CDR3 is CASSLGAAGGWETQYF. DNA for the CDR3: TGTGCCAGCAGCTTAGGAGCGGCTGGGGGCTGGGAGACCCAGTACTTC.

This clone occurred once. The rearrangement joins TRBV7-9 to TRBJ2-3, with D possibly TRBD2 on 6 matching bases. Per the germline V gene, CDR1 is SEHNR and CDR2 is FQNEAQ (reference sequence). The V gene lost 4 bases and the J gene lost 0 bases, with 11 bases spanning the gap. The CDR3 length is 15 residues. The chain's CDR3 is CASSSLGTSTDTQYF. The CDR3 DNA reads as TGTGCCAGCAGCTCCCTAGGGACTAGCACAGATACGCAGTATTTT.

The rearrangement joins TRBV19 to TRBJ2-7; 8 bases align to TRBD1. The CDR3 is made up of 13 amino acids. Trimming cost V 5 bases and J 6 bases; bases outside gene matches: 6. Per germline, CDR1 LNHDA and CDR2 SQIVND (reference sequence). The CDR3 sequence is CASSSGQGGEQYF. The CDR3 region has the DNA TGTGCCAGTAGTTCTGGACAGGGCGGCGAGCAGTACTTC.

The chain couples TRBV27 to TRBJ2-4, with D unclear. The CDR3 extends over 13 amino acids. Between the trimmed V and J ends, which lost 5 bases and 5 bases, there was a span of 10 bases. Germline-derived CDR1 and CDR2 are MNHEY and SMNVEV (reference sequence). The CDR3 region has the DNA TGTGCCAGCAGTCCATATACCCAAAACATTCAGTACTTC. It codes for CASSPYTQNIQYF.

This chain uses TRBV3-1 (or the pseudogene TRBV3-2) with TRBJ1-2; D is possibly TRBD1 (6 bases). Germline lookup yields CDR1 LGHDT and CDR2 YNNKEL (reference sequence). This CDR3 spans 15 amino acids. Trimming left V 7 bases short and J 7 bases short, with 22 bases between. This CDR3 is CASNPSDRFGGGYTF. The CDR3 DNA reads TGTGCCAGCAACCCTTCTGACAGGTTTGGTGGTGGCTACACCTTC.

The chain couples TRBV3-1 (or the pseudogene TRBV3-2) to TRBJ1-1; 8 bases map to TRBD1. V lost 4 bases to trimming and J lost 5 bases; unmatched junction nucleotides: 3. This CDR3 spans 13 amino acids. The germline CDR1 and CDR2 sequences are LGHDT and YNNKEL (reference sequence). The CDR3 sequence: CASSLRTGTEAFF. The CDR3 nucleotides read TGTGCCAGCAGCCTTCGGACAGGGACTGAAGCTTTCTTT.

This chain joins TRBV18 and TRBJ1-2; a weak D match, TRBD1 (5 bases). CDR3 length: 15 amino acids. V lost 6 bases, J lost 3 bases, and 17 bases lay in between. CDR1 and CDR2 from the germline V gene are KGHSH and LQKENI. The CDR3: CASSTTDISDYGYTF. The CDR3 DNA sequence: TGTGCCAGCTCGACTACGGACATTAGCGACTATGGCTACACCTTC.

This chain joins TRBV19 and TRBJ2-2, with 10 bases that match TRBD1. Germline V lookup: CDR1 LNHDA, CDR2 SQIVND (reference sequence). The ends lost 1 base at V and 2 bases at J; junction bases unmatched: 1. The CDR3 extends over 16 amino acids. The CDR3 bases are TGTGCCAGTAGTATAGGGACAGGGGGTAACACCGGGGAGCTGTTTTTT. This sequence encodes CASSIGTGGNTGELFF.

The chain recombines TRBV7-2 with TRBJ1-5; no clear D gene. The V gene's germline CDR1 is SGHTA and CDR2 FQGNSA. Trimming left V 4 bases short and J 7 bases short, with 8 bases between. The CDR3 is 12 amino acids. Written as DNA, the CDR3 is TGTGCCAGCAGCTCAGGAGGACAGCCCCAGCATTTT. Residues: CASSSGGQPQHF.

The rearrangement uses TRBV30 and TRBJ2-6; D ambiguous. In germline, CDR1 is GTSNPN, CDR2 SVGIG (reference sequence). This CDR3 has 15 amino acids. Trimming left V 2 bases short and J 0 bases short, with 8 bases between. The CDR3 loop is CAWSPRHSGANVLTF. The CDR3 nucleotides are TGTGCCTGGAGTCCCCGCCACTCTGGGGCCAACGTCCTGACTTTC.

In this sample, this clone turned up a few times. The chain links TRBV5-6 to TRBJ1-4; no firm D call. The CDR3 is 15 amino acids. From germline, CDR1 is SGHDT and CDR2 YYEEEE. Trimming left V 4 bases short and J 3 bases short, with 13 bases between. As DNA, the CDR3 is TGTGCCAGCAGCCGCCCCTTTTCATCTAATGAAAAACTGTTTTTT. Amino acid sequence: CASSRPFSSNEKLFF.

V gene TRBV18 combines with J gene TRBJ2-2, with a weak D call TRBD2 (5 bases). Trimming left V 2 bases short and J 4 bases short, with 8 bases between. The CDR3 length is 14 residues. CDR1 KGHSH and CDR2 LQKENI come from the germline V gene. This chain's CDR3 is CASSPEGGTGELFF. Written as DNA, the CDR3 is TGTGCCAGCTCACCAGAGGGCGGCACCGGGGAGCTGTTTTTT. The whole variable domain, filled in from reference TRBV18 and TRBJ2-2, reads NAGVMQNPRHLVRRRGQEARLRCSPMKGHSHVYWYRQLPEEGLKFMVYLQKENIIDESGMPKERFSAEFPKEGPSILRIQQVVRGDSAAYFCASSPEGGTGELFFGEGSRLTVL.

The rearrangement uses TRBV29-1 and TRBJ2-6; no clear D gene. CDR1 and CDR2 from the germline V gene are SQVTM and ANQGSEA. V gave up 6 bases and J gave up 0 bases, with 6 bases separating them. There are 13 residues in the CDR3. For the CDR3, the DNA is TGCAGCGTAAGAAACTCTGGGGCCAACGTCCTGACTTTC. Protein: CSVRNSGANVLTF.

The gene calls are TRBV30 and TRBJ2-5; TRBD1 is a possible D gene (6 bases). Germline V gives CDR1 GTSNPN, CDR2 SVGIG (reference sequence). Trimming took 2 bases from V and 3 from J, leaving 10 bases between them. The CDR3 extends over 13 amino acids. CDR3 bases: TGTGCCTGGAGTCGACAGGCTAAAGAGACCCAGTACTTC. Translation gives CAWSRQAKETQYF.

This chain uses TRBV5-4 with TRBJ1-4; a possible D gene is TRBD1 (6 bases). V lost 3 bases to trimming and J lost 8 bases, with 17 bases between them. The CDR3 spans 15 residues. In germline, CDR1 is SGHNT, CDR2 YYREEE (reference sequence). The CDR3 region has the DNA TGTGCCAGCAGCTCGCAACAGGGAGTCCGCGAAAAACTGTTTTTT. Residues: CASSSQQGVREKLFF.

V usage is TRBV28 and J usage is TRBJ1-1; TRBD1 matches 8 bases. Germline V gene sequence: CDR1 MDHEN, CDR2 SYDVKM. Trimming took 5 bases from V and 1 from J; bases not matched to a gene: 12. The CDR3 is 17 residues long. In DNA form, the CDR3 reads TGTGCCAGCAGTCCAACACGGACAGGGTTGGAGAACACTGAAGCTTTCTTT. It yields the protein CASSPTRTGLENTEAFF.

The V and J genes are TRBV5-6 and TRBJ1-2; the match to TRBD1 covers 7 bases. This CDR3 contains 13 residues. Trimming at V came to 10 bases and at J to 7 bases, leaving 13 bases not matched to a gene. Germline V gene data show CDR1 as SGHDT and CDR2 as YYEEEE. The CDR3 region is CAVRKTGSGGYTF. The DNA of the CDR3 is TGTGCCGTTAGGAAGACAGGGTCGGGTGGCTACACCTTC.

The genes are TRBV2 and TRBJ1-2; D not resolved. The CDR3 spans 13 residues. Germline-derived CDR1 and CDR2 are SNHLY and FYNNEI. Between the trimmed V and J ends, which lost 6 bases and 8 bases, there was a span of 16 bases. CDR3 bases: TGTGCCAGCAGCCAATCCGCGAGCGGGGGCTACACCTTC. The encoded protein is CASSQSASGGYTF.

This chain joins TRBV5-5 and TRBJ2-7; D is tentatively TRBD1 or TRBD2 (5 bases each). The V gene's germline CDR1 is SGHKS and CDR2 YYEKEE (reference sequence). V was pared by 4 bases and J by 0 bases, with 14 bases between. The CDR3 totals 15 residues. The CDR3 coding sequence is TGTGCCAGCAGCATCGGGACCCAGAGCTCCTACGAGCAGTACTTC. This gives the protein CASSIGTQSSYEQYF.

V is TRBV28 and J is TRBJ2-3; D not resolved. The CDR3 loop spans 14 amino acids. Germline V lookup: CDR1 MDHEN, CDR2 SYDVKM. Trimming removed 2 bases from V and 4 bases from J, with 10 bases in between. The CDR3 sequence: CASSLGFQSDTQYF. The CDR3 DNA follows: TGTGCCAGCAGTTTAGGGTTCCAGTCAGATACGCAGTATTTT.